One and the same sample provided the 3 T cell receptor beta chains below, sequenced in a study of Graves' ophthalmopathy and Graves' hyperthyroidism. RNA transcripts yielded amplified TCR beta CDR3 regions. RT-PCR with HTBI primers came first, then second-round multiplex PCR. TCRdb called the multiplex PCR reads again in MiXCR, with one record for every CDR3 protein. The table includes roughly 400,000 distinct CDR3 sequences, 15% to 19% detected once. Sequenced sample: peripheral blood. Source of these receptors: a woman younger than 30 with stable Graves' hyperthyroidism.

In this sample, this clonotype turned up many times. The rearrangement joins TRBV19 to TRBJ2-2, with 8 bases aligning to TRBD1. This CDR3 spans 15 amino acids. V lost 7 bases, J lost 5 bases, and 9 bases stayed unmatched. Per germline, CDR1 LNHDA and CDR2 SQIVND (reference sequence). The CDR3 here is CASTPWTGRTGELFF. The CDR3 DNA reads TGTGCCAGTACTCCTTGGACAGGGCGAACCGGGGAGCTGTTTTTT.

The CDR3 DNA is TGTGCCACCTGGACAGGGACGTTGAACACTGAAGCTTTCTTT. Protein sequence: CATWTGTLNTEAFF. The chain joins TRBV18 to TRBJ1-1, with 8 bases lining up with TRBD1. J gave up 0 bases and V 10 bases, and 7 bases lay outside the gene matches. CDR1 and CDR2 from the germline V gene are KGHSH and LQKENI. The CDR3 totals 14 residues.

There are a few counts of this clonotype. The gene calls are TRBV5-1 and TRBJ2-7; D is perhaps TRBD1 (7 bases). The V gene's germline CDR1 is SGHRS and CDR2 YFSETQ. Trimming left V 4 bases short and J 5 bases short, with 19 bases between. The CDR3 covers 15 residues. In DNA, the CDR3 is TGCGCCAGCAGCGGGTTAAGGGGGCGCGGGAACGAGCAGTACTTC. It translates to CASSGLRGRGNEQYF.